The sequence of this TCR beta chain was determined in a study of post-analysis software for immune sequencing data. Turning to the study itself: Included courses were relapsing-remitting and secondary progressive multiple sclerosis; progressive-relapsing multiple sclerosis was also included. Overall study findings and caveats: Roughly 5 TRBV segments (TRBV5-6, TRBV5-1 and TRBV20-1 among them) occurred more frequently in patients than in controls.

A remark on this clonotype: What it binds is not known.

Unique molecular identifiers featured in each of the TCR beta cDNA libraries. With roughly 0.9 to 11 million T cells as the source, approximately 450,000 cDNA molecules resulted. MiXCR, applied by TCRdb to the PCR reads, yields one record per CDR3 protein. The sample includes a few hundred thousand distinct CDR3 sequences, about a third of them seen just once. Between the trimmed V and J ends, which lost 5 bases and 0 bases, there was a span of 17 bases. CDR3 size: 16 residues. The source is a girl between 5 and 17 years old with multiple sclerosis. The material sequenced was blood. V and J are TRBV12-3 or TRBV12-4 and TRBJ2-7; D is unclear. The CDR3 bases are TGTGCCAGCAGTCCCGCTGAAGCCCCGAGCTCCTACGAGCAGTACTTC. It translates to CASSPAEAPSSYEQYF.